This TCR beta chain was captured by sequencing in a study of cytomegalovirus exposure and HLA in healthy donors. The V gene's germline CDR1 is LNHDA and CDR2 SQIVND (reference sequence). The CDR3 comprises 14 residues, both ends counted. To note about this clone: The DNA is left out, because the CDR3 cannot be placed on it with certainty; the CDR3 is given as TCRdb lists it.

The PCR used 60 Vbeta and 13 Jbeta primers. Method: immunoSEQ multiplex PCR; TCRdb's copy keeps in-frame clones and lacks some. The table shows approximately 150,000 clones, with around 75% occurring only once. The chain joins TRBV19 to TRBJ1-2; the table's D call, TRBD1, has no DNA check behind it. The TCR was taken from a male donor in good health and CMV-seronegative. Sequencing was done on a sample of PBMCs. The CDR3 sequence is CASSISGQGAGYTF.